A single sample is the source of the 28 T cell receptor beta chains below, sequenced in a study of blood T cell repertoires in COVID-19. Sequencing used immunoSEQ multiplex PCR; TCRdb keeps in-frame clones, though not all of them. The sample carries over 250,000 clones, approximately 85% recorded once. Material: peripheral blood. The receptors were sampled from a man aged 50 or older with active or convalescent COVID-19.

J is TRBJ1-1 and V is TRBV29-1, with 9 positions matching TRBD1. The CDR3 totals 11 residues. Germline CDR1 SQVTM, CDR2 ANQGSEA. J was trimmed by 8 bases and V by 6 bases; bases with no gene match: 4. The CDR3 nucleotides read TGCAGCGTCGACAGGGGGAAGGAAGCTTTCTTT. Residues: CSVDRGKEAFF.

V is TRBV6-5 and J is TRBJ1-4, with 9 bases that match TRBD1. V shed 6 bases and J 8 bases; nucleotides not matched to a gene: 10. The CDR3 contains 15 residues. The germline V gene has CDR1 MNHEY and CDR2 SVGAGI. CDR3: CASRRRDRVEEKLFF. CDR3 DNA sequence: TGTGCCAGCAGACGCCGGGACAGGGTTGAGGAAAAACTGTTTTTT.

The V and J genes are TRBV7-2 and TRBJ2-1; no clear D. CDR1 and CDR2 (germline): SGHTA, FQGNSA. The germline V and J ends were trimmed by 4 bases and 8 bases, with 12 bases remaining between them. The CDR3 totals 13 residues. The CDR3 region has the DNA TGTGCCAGCAGCTCCTTTAGTGGGCATGAGCAGTTCTTC. Protein product: CASSSFSGHEQFF.

DNA for the CDR3: TGTGCCAGCAGCCAAATGTGGACTAGCAACGAGCAGTACTTC. It codes for CASSQMWTSNEQYF. The chain combines TRBV3-1 (or the pseudogene TRBV3-2) with TRBJ2-7, with 8 bases matching TRBD2. This CDR3 is built from 14 residues. The V segment lost 2 bases and the J segment 5 bases; nucleotides outside the gene matches: 5. Germline CDR1 reads LGHDT; CDR2 reads YNNKEL (reference sequence).

The chain joins TRBV21-1 to TRBJ1-6. TRBV21-1 is a known pseudogene. The CDR3 extends over 16 amino acids. As DNA, the CDR3 is TGTGCCAGCAGCAAAGGGGAGGGCTCCTATAATTCACCCCTCCACTTT. Translation: CASSKGEGSYNSPLHF.

The sample holds a few counts of this clone. The chain has TRBV27 and TRBJ2-7; weak D call: TRBD2 (5 bases). Germline assignment: CDR1 MNHEY and CDR2 SMNVEV (reference sequence). Trimming shortened V by 5 bases and J by 0 bases, and 14 bases separated the two germline ends. This CDR3 contains 15 residues. CDR3 amino acids: CASSDLAAGSYEQYF. DNA of the CDR3: TGTGCCAGCAGTGACCTAGCTGCCGGCTCCTACGAGCAGTACTTC.

The CDR3 here is CATSRGKGRGQGVNGYTF. CDR3 sequence (DNA): TGTGCCACCAGCAGAGGAAAAGGAAGGGGGCAGGGAGTGAATGGCTACACCTTC. The chain employs TRBV15 and TRBJ1-2; 7 nucleotides align to TRBD1. This CDR3 comprises 18 residues. Germline V gives CDR1 LNHNV, CDR2 YYDKDF (reference sequence). With 1 base clipped from V and 6 bases from J, the junction kept 17 bases outside the gene matches.

V is TRBV5-4 and J is TRBJ2-7, with D possibly matching TRBD2 (5 bases). CDR1 is SGHNT, CDR2 YYREEE, per germline (reference sequence). This CDR3 spans 17 amino acids. The V gene lost 0 bases and the J gene lost 2 bases, with 18 bases spanning the gap. CDR3 DNA sequence: TGTGCCAGCAGCTTGGCGTCTGGAGGTCGAATCGCCTACGAGCAGTACTTC. The encoded protein is CASSLASGGRIAYEQYF.

The chain employs TRBV11-2 and TRBJ2-7, with 10 positions matching TRBD1. V was clipped by 5 bases and J by 5 bases; unmatched bases: 6. Germline lookup yields CDR1 SGHAT and CDR2 FQNNGV. The CDR3 extends over 14 amino acids. CDR3 sequence reads: CASSPRDRGDEQYF. The CDR3 coding sequence is TGTGCCAGCAGCCCCCGGGACAGGGGAGACGAGCAGTACTTC. Based on the CDR3 plus reference TRBV11-2 and TRBJ2-7, the full variable domain is EAGVAQSPRYKIIEKRQSVAFWCNPISGHATLYWYQQILGQGPKLLIQFQNNGVVDDSQLPKDRFSAERLKGVDSTLKIQPAKLEDSAVYLCASSPRDRGDEQYFGPGTRLTVT.

The V gene is TRBV29-1, the J gene TRBJ1-3; D call uncertain. Per the germline V gene, CDR1 is SQVTM and CDR2 is ANQGSEA. Trimming removed 0 bases from V and 0 bases from J, with 9 bases in between. This CDR3 has 15 residues. CDR3 region: CSVEDRSVSGNTIYF. The DNA for the CDR3 is TGCAGCGTTGAAGATCGGAGCGTCTCTGGAAACACCATATATTTT. Combining the CDR3 with reference TRBV29-1 and TRBJ1-3 gives the whole variable domain SAVISQKPSRDICQRGTSLTIQCQVDSQVTMMFWYRQQPGQSLTLIATANQGSEATYESGFVIDKFPISRPNLTFSTLTVSNMSPEDSSIYLCSVEDRSVSGNTIYFGEGSWLTVV.

This clone was recorded many times. V gene TRBV5-8 combines with J gene TRBJ2-2; 8 nucleotides agree with TRBD1. Trimming cost V 7 bases and J 2 bases; bases outside gene matches: 1. Germline CDR1 and CDR2: SGHTS and YDEGEE. The CDR3 contains 13 residues. The CDR3 here is CASGQGNTGELFF. In DNA form, the CDR3 reads TGTGCCAGCGGACAGGGAAACACCGGGGAGCTGTTTTTT. The full variable domain, completed using reference TRBV5-8 and TRBJ2-2, is EAGVTQSPTHLIKTRGQQATLRCSPISGHTSVYWYQQALGLGLQFLLWYDEGEERNRGNFPPRFSGRQFPNYSSELNVNALELEDSALYLCASGQGNTGELFFGEGSRLTVL.

CDR3 amino acids: CASSEGRTVHGYTF. In DNA, the CDR3 is TGTGCCAGCAGTGAAGGGAGGACGGTACATGGCTACACCTTC. This chain connects TRBV2 to TRBJ1-2; D is unresolved. The ends were cut back, 1 base at V and 6 bases at J, with 12 bases in the middle. The CDR3 runs to 14 residues. Germline V gene data show CDR1 as SNHLY and CDR2 as FYNNEI.

The rearrangement joins TRBV28 to TRBJ1-5; tentative D call: TRBD1 (6 bases). Trimming removed 6 bases from V and 4 bases from J, with 16 bases in between. CDR3 length equals 15 residues. The germline V gene encodes CDR1 MDHEN and CDR2 SYDVKM. The CDR3 sequence is CASSRTTGWNQPQHF. CDR3 in DNA: TGTGCCAGCAGCCGCACGACAGGTTGGAATCAGCCCCAGCATTTT.

The chain is built from TRBV30 and TRBJ2-7, with a possible D match to TRBD2 (7 bases). The CDR3 loop spans 15 amino acids. V dropped 5 bases and J dropped 7 bases, with 24 bases sitting between them. Germline-derived CDR1 and CDR2 are GTSNPN and SVGIG (reference sequence). CDR3 sequence reads: CAWGNTGRGLWEQYF. DNA of the CDR3: TGTGCCTGGGGGAATACAGGGAGGGGCCTTTGGGAGCAGTACTTC.

A word on this clone: Relative to the germline gene, one junction end is altered; a read error may explain this. The gene calls are TRBV9 and TRBJ1-2, with D unclear. The CDR3 is made up of 15 amino acids. Germline V gene lookup returns CDR1 SGDLS and CDR2 YYNGEE. Here the CDR3 reads CASSAAGYPNYGYTF. The DNA for the CDR3 is TGTGCCAGCAGCGCGGCAGGATACCCTAATTATGGCTACACCTTC. The whole variable domain, filled in from reference TRBV9 and TRBJ1-2, reads DSGVTQTPKHLITATGQRVTLRCSPRSGDLSVYWYQQSLDQGLQFLIQYYNGEERAKGNILERFSAQQFPDLHSELNLSSLELGDSALYFCASSAAGYPNYGYTFGSGTRLTVV.

There are a few counts of this clone. The CDR3 here is CASTSPGTDYGYTF. As DNA, the CDR3 is TGTGCCAGCACCTCGCCCGGGACAGACTATGGCTACACCTTC. This chain connects TRBV28 to TRBJ1-2; 7 bases map to TRBD1. CDR1 and CDR2 (germline): MDHEN, SYDVKM. CDR3 size: 14 residues. The trim removed 7 bases at V and 3 bases at J, leaving 8 bases unmatched.

Notes on this clone: Its ends do not fully match the called genes, so a read error is possible. The rearrangement uses TRBV2 and TRBJ2-7; D not resolved. This CDR3 is built from 11 residues. CDR1 is SNHLY and CDR2 is FYNNEI in the germline V gene. The CDR3 DNA reads TGTGCCAGCAGAGCTTACCGGGTCCTCGGCTTC. Translation gives CASRAYRVLGF.

The chain employs TRBV15 and TRBJ2-4; D might be TRBD1 (5 bases). Trimming removed 0 bases at V and 10 bases at J, with 16 bases between. CDR3 length equals 15 residues. CDR1 and CDR2 from the germline V gene are LNHNV and YYDKDF (reference sequence). CDR3 amino acids: CATSRERGSPGIQYF. Written as DNA, the CDR3 is TGTGCCACCAGCAGAGAAAGGGGTAGCCCCGGTATTCAGTACTTC.

The chain has TRBV19 and TRBJ2-5, with 7 positions matching TRBD1. Looked up from germline, CDR1 is LNHDA and CDR2 is SQIVND (reference sequence). V was pared by 4 bases and J by 4 bases, with 6 bases of the junction left unmatched. The CDR3 spans 14 residues. In DNA form, the CDR3 reads TGTGCCAGTAGTAAACAGGGGAACCTAGAGACCCAGTACTTC. Amino acid sequence: CASSKQGNLETQYF.

This chain links TRBV5-6 with TRBJ1-2; D is undetermined. CDR3 size: 12 residues. The germline V gene encodes CDR1 SGHDT and CDR2 YYEEEE. Trimming cost V 1 base and J 7 bases, with 8 bases left between them. Here the CDR3 reads CASSLTRGGYTF. The CDR3 DNA is TGTGCCAGCAGCTTGACGCGCGGTGGCTACACCTTC.

The chain carries TRBV7-9 and TRBJ1-1; D ambiguous. Germline assignment: CDR1 SEHNR and CDR2 FQNEAQ (reference sequence). The CDR3 is 12 residues long. V lost 5 bases and J lost 1, with 5 bases in between. The CDR3 DNA reads TGTGCCAGCAGCCTCTGGAACACTGAAGCTTTCTTT. Its protein product is CASSLWNTEAFF. The full variable domain, in which reference TRBV7-9 and TRBJ1-1 provide the parts outside the CDR3, is DTGVSQNPRHKITKRGQNVTFRCDPISEHNRLYWYRQTLGQGPEFLTYFQNEAQLEKSRLLSDRFSAERPKGSFSTLEIQRTEQGDSAMYLCASSLWNTEAFFGQGTRLTVV.

The chain has TRBV5-1 and TRBJ2-7; 8 bases are shared with TRBD2. Looked up from germline, CDR1 is SGHRS and CDR2 is YFSETQ. The V and J ends lost 3 bases and 6 bases, in that order; junction bases with no gene match: 14. There are 16 residues in the CDR3. CDR3 protein: CASSSPTGTSWGEQYF. CDR3 coding DNA: TGCGCCAGCAGCTCCCCAACCGGGACTAGTTGGGGCGAGCAGTACTTC.

The chain joins TRBV19 to TRBJ2-7; D gene uncertain. With 3 bases removed from V and 4 bases from J, the gap between germline ends came to 10 bases. Germline V gene sequence: CDR1 LNHDA, CDR2 SQIVND (reference sequence). The CDR3 loop spans 13 amino acids. CDR3: CASSIGLAYEQYF. The CDR3 nucleotides are TGTGCCAGTAGTATTGGTCTGGCTTACGAGCAGTACTTC.

The V gene is TRBV3-1 (or the pseudogene TRBV3-2), the J gene TRBJ2-1, with 14 bases that match TRBD2. This CDR3 is built from 16 residues. The junction had 8 bases not matched to a gene; V was cut back by 4 bases and J by 9 bases. The germline V gene encodes CDR1 LGHDT and CDR2 YNNKEL (reference sequence). Here the CDR3 reads CASSPPGLAGVGEQFF. The CDR3 coding sequence is TGTGCCAGCAGCCCGCCGGGACTAGCGGGAGTGGGTGAGCAGTTCTTC.

The chain joins TRBV7-6 to TRBJ2-7, with 7 nucleotides matching TRBD1. CDR3 length: 15 residues. Losses at the gene ends were 5 bases for V and 0 bases for J; bases not matched to a gene: 7. Germline CDR1 SGHVS, CDR2 FNYEAQ. The chain's CDR3 is CASSIGGLFSYEQYF. The CDR3 nucleotides are TGTGCCAGCAGCATAGGGGGCCTCTTCTCCTACGAGCAGTACTTC. Full variable domain (outside the CDR3, taken from reference TRBV7-6 and TRBJ2-7): GAGVSQSPRYKVTKRGQDVALRCDPISGHVSLYWYRQALGQGPEFLTYFNYEAQQDKSGLPNDRFSAERPEGSISTLTIQRTEQRDSAMYRCASSIGGLFSYEQYFGPGTRLTVT.

This chain links TRBV7-9 with TRBJ1-3; no clear D gene. The germline V and J ends were trimmed by 1 base and 3 bases, with 10 bases remaining between them. This CDR3 has 15 amino acids. The germline V gene encodes CDR1 SEHNR and CDR2 FQNEAQ (reference sequence). CDR3 sequence: CASSLVSGSGNTIYF. Here the CDR3 DNA reads TGTGCCAGCAGCTTAGTGTCCGGGAGTGGAAACACCATATATTTT.

The chain links TRBV21-1 to TRBJ2-6; the table names TRBD1, a call not compared with the DNA. TRBV21-1 represents a pseudogene. This CDR3 region has 19 residues. The CDR3 spells CASSKLTGTPSYGANVLTF. In nucleotides, the CDR3 is TGTGCCAGCAGCAAATTGACAGGGACACCCAGCTATGGGGCCAACGTCCTGACTTTC.

This clone was recorded many times. The chain couples TRBV6-2 or TRBV6-3 to TRBJ1-1; 7 positions match TRBD1. This CDR3 comprises 15 residues. CDR1 is MNHEY, CDR2 SVGEGT, per germline. Unmatched junction bases numbered 11, after V lost 6 bases and J lost 4 bases. CDR3 amino acids: CASSLTGALVTEAFF. DNA for the CDR3: TGTGCCAGCAGCCTCACAGGGGCGTTGGTCACTGAAGCTTTCTTT.